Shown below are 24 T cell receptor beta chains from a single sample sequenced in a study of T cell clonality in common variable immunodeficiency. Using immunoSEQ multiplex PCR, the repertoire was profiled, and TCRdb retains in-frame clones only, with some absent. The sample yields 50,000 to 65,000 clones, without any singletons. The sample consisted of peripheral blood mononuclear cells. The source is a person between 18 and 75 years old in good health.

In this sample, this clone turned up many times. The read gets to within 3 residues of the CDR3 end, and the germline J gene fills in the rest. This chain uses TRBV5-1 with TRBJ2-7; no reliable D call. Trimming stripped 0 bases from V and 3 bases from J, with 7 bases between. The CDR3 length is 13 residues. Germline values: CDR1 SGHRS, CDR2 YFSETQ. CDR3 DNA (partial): TGCGCCAGCAGCTTGGAGGCCCTCTACGAG. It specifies CASSLEALYE. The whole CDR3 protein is CASSLEALYEQYF.

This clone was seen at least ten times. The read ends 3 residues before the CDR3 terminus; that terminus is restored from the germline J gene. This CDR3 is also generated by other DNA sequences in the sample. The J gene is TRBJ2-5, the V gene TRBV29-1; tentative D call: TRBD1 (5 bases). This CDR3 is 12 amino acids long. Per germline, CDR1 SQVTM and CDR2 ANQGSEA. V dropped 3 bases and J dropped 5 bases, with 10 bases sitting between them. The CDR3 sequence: CSVDRGRETQYF. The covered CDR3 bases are TGCAGCGTTGATAGGGGTCGGGAGACC.

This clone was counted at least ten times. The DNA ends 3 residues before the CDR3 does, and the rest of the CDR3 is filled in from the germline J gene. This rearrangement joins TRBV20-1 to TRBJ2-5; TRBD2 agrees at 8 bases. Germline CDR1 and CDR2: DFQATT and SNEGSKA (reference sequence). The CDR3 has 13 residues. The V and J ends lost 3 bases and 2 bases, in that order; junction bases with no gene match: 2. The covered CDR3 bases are TGCAGTGCTAGCGGGGGGGTACAAGAGACC. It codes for CSASGGVQET. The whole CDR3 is CSASGGVQETQYF.

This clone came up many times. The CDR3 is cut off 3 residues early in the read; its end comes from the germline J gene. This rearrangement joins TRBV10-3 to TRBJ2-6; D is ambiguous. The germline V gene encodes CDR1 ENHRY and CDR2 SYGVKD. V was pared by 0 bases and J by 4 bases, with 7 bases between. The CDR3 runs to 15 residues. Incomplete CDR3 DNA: TGTGCCATCAGTGAGTCAGGTAACGGGGCCAACGTC. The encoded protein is CAISESGNGANV. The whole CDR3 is CAISESGNGANVLTF.

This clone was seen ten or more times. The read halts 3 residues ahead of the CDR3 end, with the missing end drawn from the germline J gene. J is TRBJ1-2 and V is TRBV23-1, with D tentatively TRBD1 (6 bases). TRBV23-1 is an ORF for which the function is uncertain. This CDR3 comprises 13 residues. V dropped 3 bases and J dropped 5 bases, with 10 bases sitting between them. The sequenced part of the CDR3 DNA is TGCGCCAGCAGTCATGGGACACGGTATGGC. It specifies CASSHGTRYG. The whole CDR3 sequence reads CASSHGTRYGYTF.

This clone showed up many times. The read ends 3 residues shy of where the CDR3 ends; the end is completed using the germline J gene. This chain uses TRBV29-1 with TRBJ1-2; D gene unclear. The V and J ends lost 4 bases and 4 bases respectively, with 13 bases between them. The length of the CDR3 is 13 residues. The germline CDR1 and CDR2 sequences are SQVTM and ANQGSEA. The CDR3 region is CSVGLVVAYGYTF. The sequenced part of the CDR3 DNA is TGCAGCGTTGGTCTTGTGGTAGCCTATGGC.

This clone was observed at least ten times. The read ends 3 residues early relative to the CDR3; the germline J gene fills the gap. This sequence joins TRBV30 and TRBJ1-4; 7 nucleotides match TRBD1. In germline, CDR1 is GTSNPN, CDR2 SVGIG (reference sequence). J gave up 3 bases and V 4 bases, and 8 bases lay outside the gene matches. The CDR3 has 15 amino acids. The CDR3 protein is CAWTLTGTANEKLFF. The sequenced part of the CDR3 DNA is TGTGCCTGGACCCTAACCGGGACAGCTAATGAAAAA.

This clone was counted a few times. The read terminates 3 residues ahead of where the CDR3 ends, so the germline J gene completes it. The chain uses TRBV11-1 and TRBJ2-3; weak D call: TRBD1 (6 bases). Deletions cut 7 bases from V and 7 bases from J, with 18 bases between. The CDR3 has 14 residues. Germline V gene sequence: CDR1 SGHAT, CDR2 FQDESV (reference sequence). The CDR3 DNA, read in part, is TGTGCCAGCACCACGTGGGGGCTTGGTAATACG. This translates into CASTTWGLGNT. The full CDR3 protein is CASTTWGLGNTQYF. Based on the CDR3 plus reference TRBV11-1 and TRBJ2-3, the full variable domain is EAEVAQSPRYKITEKSQAVAFWCDPISGHATLYWYRQILGQGPELLVQFQDESVVDDSQLPKDRFSAERLKGVDSTLKIQPAELGDSAMYLCASTTWGLGNTQYFGPGTRLTVL.

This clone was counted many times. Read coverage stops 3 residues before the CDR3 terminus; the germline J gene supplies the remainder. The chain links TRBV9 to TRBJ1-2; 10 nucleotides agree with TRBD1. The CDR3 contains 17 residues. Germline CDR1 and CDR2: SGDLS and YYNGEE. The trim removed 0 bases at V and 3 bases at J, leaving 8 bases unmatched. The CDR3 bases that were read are TGTGCCAGCAGCGTAGCTACCGGGACAGGGGCCCACTATGGC. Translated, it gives CASSVATGTGAHYG. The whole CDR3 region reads CASSVATGTGAHYGYTF.

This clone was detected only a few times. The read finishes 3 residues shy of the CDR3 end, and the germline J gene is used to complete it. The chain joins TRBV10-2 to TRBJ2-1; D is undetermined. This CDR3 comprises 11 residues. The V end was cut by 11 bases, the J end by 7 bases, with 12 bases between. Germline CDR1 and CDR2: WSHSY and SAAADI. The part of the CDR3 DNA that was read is TGCGCCGCCCGAGCTGTTAATGAG. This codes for CAARAVNE. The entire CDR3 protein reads CAARAVNEQFF.

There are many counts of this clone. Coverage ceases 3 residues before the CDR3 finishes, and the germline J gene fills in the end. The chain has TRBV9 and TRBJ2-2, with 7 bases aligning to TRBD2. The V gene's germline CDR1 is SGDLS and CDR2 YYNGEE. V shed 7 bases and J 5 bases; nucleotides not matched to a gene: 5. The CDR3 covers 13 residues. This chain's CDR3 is CASGREWTGELFF. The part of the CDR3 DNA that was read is TGTGCCAGCGGGCGGGAGTGGACCGGGGAG. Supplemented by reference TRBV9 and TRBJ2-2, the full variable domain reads DSGVTQTPKHLITATGQRVTLRCSPRSGDLSVYWYQQSLDQGLQFLIQYYNGEERAKGNILERFSAQQFPDLHSELNLSSLELGDSALYFCASGREWTGELFFGEGSRLTVL.

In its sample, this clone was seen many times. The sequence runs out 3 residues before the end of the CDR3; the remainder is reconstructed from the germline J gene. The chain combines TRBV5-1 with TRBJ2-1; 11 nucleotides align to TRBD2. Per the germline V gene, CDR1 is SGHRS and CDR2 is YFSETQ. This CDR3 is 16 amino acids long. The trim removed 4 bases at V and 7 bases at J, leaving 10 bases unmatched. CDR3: CASSVQLAGDGNEQFF. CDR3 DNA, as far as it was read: TGCGCCAGCAGCGTGCAACTAGCGGGAGACGGTAATGAG.

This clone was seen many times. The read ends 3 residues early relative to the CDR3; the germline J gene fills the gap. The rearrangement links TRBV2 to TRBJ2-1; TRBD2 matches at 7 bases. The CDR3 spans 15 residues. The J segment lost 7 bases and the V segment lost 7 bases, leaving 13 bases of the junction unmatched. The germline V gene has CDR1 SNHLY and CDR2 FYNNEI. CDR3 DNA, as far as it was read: TGTGCCAGCAATCGACTAGCTGGAGCAGGGAATGAG. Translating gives CASNRLAGAGNE. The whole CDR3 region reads CASNRLAGAGNEQFF.

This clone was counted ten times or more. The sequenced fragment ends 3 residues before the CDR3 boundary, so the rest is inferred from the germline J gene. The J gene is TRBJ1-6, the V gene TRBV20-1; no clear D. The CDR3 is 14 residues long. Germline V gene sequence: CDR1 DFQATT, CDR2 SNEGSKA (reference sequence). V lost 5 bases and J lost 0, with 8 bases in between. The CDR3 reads CSAGPFSYNSPLHF. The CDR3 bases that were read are TGCAGTGCTGGCCCGTTCTCCTATAATTCACCC.

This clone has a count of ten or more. Incomplete CDR3 DNA: TGTGCCAGCAGTGCCGGGAACACTGAA. Its protein product is CASSAGNTE. From start to end, the CDR3 is CASSAGNTEAFF. J is TRBJ1-1 and V is TRBV12-3 or TRBV12-4; D unresolved. The CDR3 end falls 3 residues outside the read, so it is completed with the germline J gene. The CDR3 is 12 residues long. V lost 5 bases and J lost 1, with 5 bases in between.

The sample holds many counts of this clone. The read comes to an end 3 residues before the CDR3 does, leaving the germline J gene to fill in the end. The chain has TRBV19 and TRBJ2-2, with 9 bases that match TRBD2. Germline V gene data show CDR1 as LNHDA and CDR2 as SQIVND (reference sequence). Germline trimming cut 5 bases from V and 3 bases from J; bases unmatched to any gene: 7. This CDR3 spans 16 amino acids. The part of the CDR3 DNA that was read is TGTGCCAGTAGTTCTCAACGGACTAGCGACACCGGGGAG. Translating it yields CASSSQRTSDTGE. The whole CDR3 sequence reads CASSSQRTSDTGELFF. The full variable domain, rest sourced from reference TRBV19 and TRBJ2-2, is DGGITQSPKYLFRKEGQNVTLSCEQNLNHDAMYWYRQDPGQGLRLIYYSQIVNDFQKGDIAEGYSVSREKKESFPLTVTSAQKNPTAFYLCASSSQRTSDTGELFFGEGSRLTVL.

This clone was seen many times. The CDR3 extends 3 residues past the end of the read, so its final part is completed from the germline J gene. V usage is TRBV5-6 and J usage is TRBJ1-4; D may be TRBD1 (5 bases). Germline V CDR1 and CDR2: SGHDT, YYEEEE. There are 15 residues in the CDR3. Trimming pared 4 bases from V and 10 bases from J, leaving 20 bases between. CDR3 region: CASSHRRAAYGKLFF. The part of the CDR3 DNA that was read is TGTGCCAGCAGCCACAGGAGGGCCGCGTATGGAAAA.

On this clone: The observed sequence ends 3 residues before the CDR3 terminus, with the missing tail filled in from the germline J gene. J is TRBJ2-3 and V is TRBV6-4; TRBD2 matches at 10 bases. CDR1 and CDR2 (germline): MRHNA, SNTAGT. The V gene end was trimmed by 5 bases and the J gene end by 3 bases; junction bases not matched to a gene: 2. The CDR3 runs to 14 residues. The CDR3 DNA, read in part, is TGTGCCAGCAGTCCTAGCGGGGGAACAGATACG. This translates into CASSPSGGTDT. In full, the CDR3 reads CASSPSGGTDTQYF.

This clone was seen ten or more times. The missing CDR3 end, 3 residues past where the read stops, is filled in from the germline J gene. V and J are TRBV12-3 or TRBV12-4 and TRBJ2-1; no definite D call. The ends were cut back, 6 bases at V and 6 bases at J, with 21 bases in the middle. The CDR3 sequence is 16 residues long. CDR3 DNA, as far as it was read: TGTGCCAGCAGGTCACGTAGCCCCGCTTCCGGCAATGAG. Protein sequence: CASRSRSPASGNE. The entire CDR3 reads CASRSRSPASGNEQFF.

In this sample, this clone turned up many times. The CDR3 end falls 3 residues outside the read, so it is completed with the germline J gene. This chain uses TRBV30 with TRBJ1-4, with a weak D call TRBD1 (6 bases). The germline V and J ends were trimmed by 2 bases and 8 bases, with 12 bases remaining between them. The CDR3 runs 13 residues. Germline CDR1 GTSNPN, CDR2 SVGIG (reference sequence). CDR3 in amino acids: CAWSWGLGEKLFF. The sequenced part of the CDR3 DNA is TGTGCCTGGAGTTGGGGGCTCGGGGAAAAA.

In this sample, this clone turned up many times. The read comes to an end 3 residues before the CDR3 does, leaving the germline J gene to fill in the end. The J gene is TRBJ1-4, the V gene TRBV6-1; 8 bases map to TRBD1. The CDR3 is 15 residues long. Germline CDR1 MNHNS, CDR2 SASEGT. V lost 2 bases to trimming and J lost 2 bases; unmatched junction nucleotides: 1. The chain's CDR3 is CASSEQGATNEKLFF. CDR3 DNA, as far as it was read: TGTGCCAGCAGTGAACAGGGGGCGACTAATGAAAAA.

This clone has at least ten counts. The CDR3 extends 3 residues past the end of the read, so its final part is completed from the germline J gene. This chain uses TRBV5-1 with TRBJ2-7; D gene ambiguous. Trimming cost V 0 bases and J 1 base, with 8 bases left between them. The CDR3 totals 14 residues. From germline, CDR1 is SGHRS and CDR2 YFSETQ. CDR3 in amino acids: CASSLDNPSYEQYF. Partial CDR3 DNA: TGCGCCAGCAGCTTGGACAACCCATCCTACGAG.

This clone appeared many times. The sequenced CDR3 bases are TGCAGCGTTGTCCCCAGTCTGAACACCGGGGAG. Protein sequence: CSVVPSLNTGE. The whole CDR3 is CSVVPSLNTGELFF. The chain couples TRBV29-1 to TRBJ2-2; no clear D. The read halts 3 residues ahead of the CDR3 end, with the missing end drawn from the germline J gene. There are 14 residues in the CDR3. Germline V gene data show CDR1 as SQVTM and CDR2 as ANQGSEA. The ends were cut back, 4 bases at V and 1 base at J, with 10 bases in the middle.

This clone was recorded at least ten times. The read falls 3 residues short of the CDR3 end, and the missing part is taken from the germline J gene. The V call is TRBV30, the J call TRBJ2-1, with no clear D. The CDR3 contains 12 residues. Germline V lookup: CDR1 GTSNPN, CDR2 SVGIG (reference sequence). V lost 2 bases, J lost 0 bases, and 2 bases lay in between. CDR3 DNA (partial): TGTGCCTGGAGTCTCTCCTACAATGAG. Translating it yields CAWSLSYNE. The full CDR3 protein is CAWSLSYNEQFF. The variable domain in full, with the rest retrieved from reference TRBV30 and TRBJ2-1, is SQTIHQWPATLVQPVGSPLSLECTVEGTSNPNLYWYRQAAGRGLQLLFYSVGIGQISSEVPQNLSASRPQDRQFILSSKKLLLSDSGFYLCAWSLSYNEQFFGPGTRLTVL.